These T cell receptor beta chains were read from a single sample in a study of blood T cell repertoires in COVID-19. Clones were sequenced by immunoSEQ multiplex PCR, and TCRdb holds only the in-frame ones, with some missing. This sample has some 52,000 clones, with 80% to 90% found just once. The sequencing sample was made of peripheral blood. These receptors came from a man aged 55 to 69 with active COVID-19. CDR3s include the opening cysteine and the closing phenylalanine or tryptophan. A D gene is named only where the DNA matches it firmly. Size values are once, few and many counts, or a class for expanded clones, and some rows have none.

CDR3aa	CDR3nt	abundance	v_gene	j_gene	d_gene
CASSFEGNTEAFF	TGTGCCAGCAGTTTTGAGGGAAACACTGAAGCTTTCTTT	NA	TRBV28	TRBJ1-1	NA
CASSSGTGGDGYTF	TGTGCCAGCAGTTCCGGGACAGGGGGGGATGGCTACACCTTC	NA	TRBV28	TRBJ1-2	TRBD1
CASSNLRYEQYF	TGTGCCAGCAGTAACCTCCGGTACGAGCAGTACTTC	NA	TRBV2	TRBJ2-7	NA
CAISATGGFGYTF	TGTGCCATCAGTGCGACAGGGGGCTTTGGCTACACCTTC	NA	TRBV10-3	TRBJ1-2	TRBD1
CASSRTSGATGELFF	TGTGCCAGCAGTAGGACTAGCGGGGCAACCGGGGAGCTGTTTTTT	once	TRBV6-5	TRBJ2-2	TRBD2
CASSLGVREAGNTIYF	TGCGCCAGCAGCTTGGGTGTCAGGGAGGCTGGAAACACCATATATTTT	NA	TRBV5-1	TRBJ1-3	NA
CASKTGPLGYTF	TGTGCCAGCAAGACAGGGCCCCTTGGCTACACCTTC	NA	TRBV7-2	TRBJ1-2	TRBD1
CASSYSGLHEQFF	TGTGCCAGCAGTTACTCGGGGCTTCATGAGCAGTTCTTC	NA	TRBV6-5	TRBJ2-1	NA
CASTPSSGNSGANVLTF	TGTGCCAGCACCCCCAGCTCCGGGAACTCTGGGGCCAACGTCCTGACTTTC	NA	TRBV28	TRBJ2-6	NA
CASRPGHSSYEQYF	TGTGCCAGCAGGCCGGGACACAGCTCCTACGAGCAGTACTTC	NA	TRBV25-1	TRBJ2-7	NA
CASSQGSGPGNTQYF	TGTGCCAGCAGCCAAGGAAGCGGGCCGGGGAATACGCAGTATTTT	few	TRBV3-1/TRBV3-2	TRBJ2-3	NA
CASSVALNEQFF	TGTGCCAGCAGCGTAGCTCTGAATGAGCAGTTCTTC	NA	TRBV9	TRBJ2-1	NA
CASSEDGDTGELFF	TGTGCCAGCAGCGAGGACGGGGACACCGGGGAGCTGTTTTTT	once	TRBV9	TRBJ2-2	NA
CASSKQVFETQYF	TGTGCCAGTAGCAAACAGGTATTTGAGACCCAGTACTTC	NA	TRBV19	TRBJ2-5	NA
CASSAGRTDTQYF	TGCGCCAGTTCGGCGGGGCGCACAGATACGCAGTATTTT	NA	TRBV5-1	TRBJ2-3	NA
CASSGLRNYGYTF	TGTGCCAGCAGCGGACTGAGAAACTATGGCTACACCTTC	NA	TRBV2	TRBJ1-2	NA
CATTLAGGDTQYF	TGTGCCACAACCCTAGCGGGAGGGGATACGCAGTATTTT	NA	TRBV15	TRBJ2-3	TRBD2
CASSSGSGRGYTQYF	TGTGCCAGCAGTTCGGGTAGCGGGAGAGGGTATACGCAGTATTTT	NA	TRBV27	TRBJ2-3	TRBD2
CASSVADTEAFF	TGTGCCAGCAGCGTGGCGGACACTGAAGCTTTCTTT	NA	TRBV9	TRBJ1-1	NA
CASRTGTGVNNSPLHF	TGTGCCAGCAGGACCGGGACAGGGGTCAATAATTCACCCCTCCACTTT	few	TRBV2	TRBJ1-6	TRBD1
CASRRSQGNYGYTF	TGTGCCAGCAGAAGGAGCCAGGGAAACTATGGCTACACCTTC	NA	TRBV6-5	TRBJ1-2	NA
CASSLGIGLAGVGEQFF	TGTGCCAGCAGCTTAGGGATTGGGCTAGCGGGAGTCGGTGAGCAGTTCTTC	NA	TRBV11-2	TRBJ2-1	TRBD2
CASKSGDRGYTF	TGTGCCAGCAAGTCAGGGGACCGCGGCTACACCTTC	once	TRBV28	TRBJ1-2	NA
CASSYLGLGSYNEQFF	TGCGCCAGCAGCTACCTTGGACTGGGCTCCTACAATGAGCAGTTCTTC	NA	TRBV5-1	TRBJ2-1	NA
CASSPLTGGGEQYF	TGTGCCAGCAGCCCCTTGACGGGAGGTGGCGAGCAGTACTTC	NA	TRBV3-1/TRBV3-2	TRBJ2-7	TRBD2
CASSPLGGGGSNQPQHF	TGTGCCAGCTCACCACTCGGCGGGGGCGGTAGCAATCAGCCCCAGCATTTT	once	TRBV18	TRBJ1-5	NA
CASSTKSGGNTGELFF	TGTGCCAGCAGCACTAAAAGCGGGGGGAACACCGGGGAGCTGTTTTTT	NA	TRBV13	TRBJ2-2	TRBD2
CASSQVEVGRTEAFF	TGCGCCAGCAGCCAAGTGGAGGTCGGCCGGACTGAAGCTTTCTTT	NA	TRBV4-3	TRBJ1-1	NA
CASSRGTSGSLEDEQYF	TGTGCCAGCAGCCGCGGGACTAGCGGGAGCCTAGAGGACGAGCAGTACTTC	NA	TRBV7-9	TRBJ2-7	TRBD2
CASRTTSGLEETQYF	TGTGCCAGCAGAACGACTAGCGGGCTGGAAGAGACCCAGTACTTC	NA	TRBV28	TRBJ2-5	TRBD2
CASSQVSRRGETQYF	TGTGCCAGCAGCCAAGTATCCAGGCGGGGGGAGACCCAGTACTTC	NA	TRBV3-1/TRBV3-2	TRBJ2-5	TRBD2